Presented here are 10 T cell receptor beta chains from one specimen sequenced in a study of CD8+CD57+ T cells in acquired aplastic anemia. Patients who underwent sequencing had shown CD8+CD57+ cell expansion by flow cytometry. According to the study, genomic DNA was the template for TCR beta VDJ and CDR3 profiling. TCRdb fed the reads into MiXCR, producing one record per CDR3 protein. The sample contains approximately 170,000 distinct CDR3 sequences, over 40% of which appear only once. Material: sorted CD4+, CD8+, or CD8+CD57+ T cells (not recorded which) from PBMCs. These receptors all stem from a human donor with aplastic anemia.

Turning to this clonotype: A much larger clonotype is one base distant, so this may be a read error. The chain joins TRBV9 to TRBJ2-3; D remains ambiguous. The CDR3 spans 14 residues. V gave up 0 bases and J gave up 3 bases, with 8 bases separating them. Looked up from germline, CDR1 is SGDLS and CDR2 is YYNGEE. The CDR3 protein is CASSVGARTDTQYF. Here the CDR3 DNA reads TGTGCCAGCAGCGTAGGTGCGCGGACAGATACGCAGTATTTT.

The V call is TRBV2, the J call TRBJ1-1; perhaps TRBD1 as D (5 bases). V was trimmed by 4 bases and J by 8 bases, leaving 17 bases between them. Germline loops: CDR1 SNHLY, CDR2 FYNNEI. The CDR3 is 14 amino acids. CDR3 DNA: TGTGCCAGCAGTGCCTCCGGGACGCTCCCCGAAGCTTTCTTT. It yields the protein CASSASGTLPEAFF. The whole variable domain, filled in from reference TRBV2 and TRBJ1-1, reads EPEVTQTPSHQVTQMGQEVILRCVPISNHLYFYWYRQILGQKVEFLVSFYNNEISEKSEIFDDQFSVERPDGSNFTLKIRSTKLEDSAMYFCASSASGTLPEAFFGQGTRLTVV.

The chain uses TRBV5-1 and TRBJ1-1, with TRBD1 matching over 8 bases. Germline V gives CDR1 SGHRS, CDR2 YFSETQ. Losses at the gene ends were 1 base for V and 2 bases for J; bases not matched to a gene: 4. This CDR3 spans 15 amino acids. DNA for the CDR3: TGCGCCAGCAGCTTGTGGGGGACAGGAAACACTGAAGCTTTCTTT. Encoded protein: CASSLWGTGNTEAFF.

This chain joins TRBV20-1 and TRBJ2-7; 10 bases fit TRBD2. The CDR3 is made up of 13 amino acids. The ends lost 4 bases at V and 2 bases at J; junction bases unmatched: 2. Looked up from germline, CDR1 is DFQATT and CDR2 is SNEGSKA (reference sequence). DNA for the CDR3: TGCAGTGCTACGGGACTAGCGACCTACGAGCAGTACTTC. It translates to CSATGLATYEQYF.

This clonotype was recorded many times. Written as DNA, the CDR3 is TGCGCCAGCAGCTTGGACCTCAATCAGCCCCAGCATTTT. Its translation is CASSLDLNQPQHF. The V gene is TRBV5-1, the J gene TRBJ1-5, with D unclear. The ends were cut back, 0 bases at V and 3 bases at J, with 4 bases in the middle. CDR3 length: 13 residues. Germline CDR1 is SGHRS and CDR2 is YFSETQ.

This clonotype was seen ten or more times. The chain couples TRBV7-2 to TRBJ2-7, with no clear D. CDR1 and CDR2 (germline): SGHTA, FQGNSA. The CDR3 contains 15 residues. V was trimmed by 0 bases and J by 6 bases, leaving 15 bases between them. CDR3 sequence reads: CASSLALGLSCEQYF. The CDR3 nucleotides read TGTGCCAGCAGCTTAGCGTTGGGCCTCAGTTGCGAGCAGTACTTC.

At least ten counts were recorded for this clonotype. CDR3 DNA sequence: TGTGCCAGTAGTATCCCCCGGACAGGGGGCCAAGAGACCCAGTACTTC. Protein sequence: CASSIPRTGGQETQYF. This chain uses TRBV19 with TRBJ2-5; 10 nucleotides agree with TRBD1. Germline V CDR1 and CDR2: LNHDA, SQIVND (reference sequence). The V segment lost 3 bases and the J segment 1 base; nucleotides outside the gene matches: 5. CDR3 length equals 16 residues.

This clonotype was detected many times. CDR3 sequence (DNA): TGTGCCAGCAGCCAAGGCGCTAGCGGGAGGACTACAAAAGATGAGCAGTTCTTC. Protein product: CASSQGASGRTTKDEQFF. The chain employs TRBV4-2 and TRBJ2-1; 11 positions match TRBD2. Germline CDR1 LGHNA, CDR2 YNFKEQ. With V trimmed by 1 base and J by 8 bases, 13 bases remained unmatched. The CDR3 totals 18 residues.

A few counts support this clonotype. The genes are TRBV5-4 and TRBJ2-1; tentative D call: TRBD1 (6 bases). V lost 2 bases, J lost 5 bases, and 17 bases lay in between. From germline, CDR1 is SGHNT and CDR2 YYREEE (reference sequence). The CDR3 runs 16 residues. Here the CDR3 reads CASSLEGDASNNEQFF. CDR3 DNA sequence: TGTGCCAGCAGCTTAGAGGGGGACGCAAGCAACAATGAGCAGTTCTTC.

The V gene is TRBV24-1, the J gene TRBJ2-7, with 13 bases aligning to TRBD2. Germline V lookup: CDR1 KGHDR, CDR2 SFDVKD. This CDR3 has 15 amino acids. J was trimmed by 6 bases and V by 8 bases; bases with no gene match: 9. CDR3 in DNA: TGTGCCACCAATTCCGGGACTAGCGGGACAGGCGAGCAGTACGTC. Protein product: CATNSGTSGTGEQYV.